A selection of T cell receptor beta chains follows, all from one sample in a study of T-cell memory formation after mild COVID-19. One entry per CDR3 protein results from TCRdb running MiXCR on the 5' RACE reads. Among about 160,000 distinct CDR3 sequences listed, roughly 28% were seen once. Sequenced: PBMCs or a T cell subset sorted from them (not recorded which). The receptors were sampled from an adult woman who had mild COVID-19 (a few samples of this study predate the infection). Cell type and time point are not known. Each CDR3 is given with its conserved first and last residue. The D gene is left open where the match is weak. The size field is filled for only some rows; it gives once, few, many or a size class.

v_call	j_call	d_call	clone_size	cdr3_aa	cdr3_nt
TRBV12-3/TRBV12-4	TRBJ2-1	.	few	CASTLLGNEQFF	TGTGCCAGCACTTTGTTGGGAAATGAGCAGTTCTTC
TRBV24-1	TRBJ2-1	TRBD2	.	CAAGREHEQFF	TGTGCCGCAGGGAGGGAGCATGAGCAGTTCTTC
TRBV12-3/TRBV12-4	TRBJ1-3	.	few	CASTNAGTSGNTIYF	TGTGCCAGCACCAATGCCGGGACCTCGGGAAACACCATATATTTT
TRBV19	TRBJ1-2	.	.	CASGHREGIGYTF	TGTGCCAGTGGGCATCGGGAAGGGATTGGCTACACCTTC
TRBV5-1	TRBJ2-5	.	few	CASSLIRHQETQYF	TGCGCCAGCAGCTTAATCAGACATCAAGAGACCCAGTACTTC
TRBV20-1	TRBJ1-2	.	few	CSARVASTVGGYTF	TGCAGTGCTAGAGTGGCCTCGACCGTGGGAGGCTACACCTTC
TRBV11-3	TRBJ2-1	TRBD2	.	CASSLGSLAGFNEQFF	TGTGCCAGCAGCTTAGGATCTTTAGCGGGGTTTAATGAGCAGTTCTTC
TRBV30	TRBJ2-1	TRBD2	.	CAWSPGTGGEQFF	TGTGCCTGGAGTCCAGGGACGGGGGGGGAGCAGTTCTTC
TRBV5-1	TRBJ1-4	.	.	CASSRTGATNEKLFF	TGCGCCAGCAGCCGTACAGGAGCAACTAATGAAAAACTGTTTTTT
TRBV6-5	TRBJ2-5	.	.	CASSYRVGIEETQYF	TGTGCCAGCAGCTACAGGGTAGGGATTGAAGAGACCCAGTACTTC
TRBV10-3	TRBJ2-1	TRBD1	.	CAISGSDRGGYNEQFF	TGTGCCATCAGTGGTTCGGACAGGGGGGGATACAATGAGCAGTTCTTC
TRBV19	TRBJ1-2	.	.	CASSPTTNGYTF	TGTGCCAGTAGCCCGACCACCAATGGCTACACCTTC
TRBV6-5	TRBJ2-3	TRBD1	.	CASSYSGTGGSDTQYF	TGTGCCAGCAGTTACTCCGGGACAGGGGGGTCTGATACGCAGTATTTT
TRBV6-5	TRBJ1-1	.	.	CASSHLKERTEAFF	TGTGCCAGCAGTCACCTCAAGGAGAGGACTGAAGCTTTCTTT
TRBV27	TRBJ1-4	TRBD1	few	CASSSGQGHNEKLFF	TGTGCCAGCAGTTCGGGACAGGGCCACAATGAAAAACTGTTTTTT
TRBV14	TRBJ2-3	.	.	CASGMTGLPADTQYF	TGTGCCAGCGGAATGACGGGACTCCCAGCGGATACGCAGTATTTT
TRBV6-1	TRBJ2-5	.	few	CASSEAQGNQETQYF	TGTGCCAGCAGTGAAGCGCAAGGGAACCAAGAGACCCAGTACTTC
TRBV14	TRBJ1-3	.	.	CASSQAGVMDTIYF	TGTGCCAGCAGCCAAGCGGGGGTAATGGACACCATATATTTT
TRBV7-8	TRBJ1-5	TRBD1	few	CASSFNRGTQPQHF	TGTGCCAGCAGCTTTAACAGGGGGACTCAGCCCCAGCATTTT
TRBV7-9	TRBJ1-6	.	few	CASSGDTRGSPLHF	TGTGCCAGCAGCGGTGATACACGCGGTTCACCCCTCCACTTT
TRBV25-1	TRBJ1-1	.	.	CASGPGWVVGTEAFF	TGTGCCAGCGGGCCAGGGTGGGTTGTGGGCACTGAAGCTTTCTTT
TRBV6-6	TRBJ2-3	TRBD1	few	CAITRDSNTDTQYF	TGTGCTATCACCCGGGACAGCAACACAGATACGCAGTATTTT
TRBV7-3	TRBJ2-2	TRBD2	.	CASSSLRGGRGTGELFF	TGTGCCAGCAGCTCTCTTCGGGGGGGCCGAGGCACCGGGGAGCTGTTTTTT
TRBV29-1	TRBJ2-5	TRBD2	few	CSAGPAGGRETQYF	TGCAGCGCAGGCCCGGCGGGGGGAAGAGAGACCCAGTACTTC
TRBV7-2	TRBJ1-1	TRBD1	.	CASSSLRDSIMNTEAFF	TGTGCCAGCAGCTCACTCCGGGACAGCATTATGAACACTGAAGCTTTCTTT
TRBV18	TRBJ2-6	TRBD1	.	CASSPQGAGANVLTF	TGTGCCAGCTCACCCCAGGGGGCTGGGGCCAACGTCCTGACTTTC
TRBV11-3	TRBJ2-4	.	few	CASSLERIQYF	TGTGCCAGCAGCCTTGAACGCATTCAGTACTTC
TRBV4-2	TRBJ2-3	.	few	CASSQDGSDTQYF	TGTGCCAGCAGCCAAGATGGCTCAGATACGCAGTATTTT
TRBV10-3	TRBJ2-2	.	few	CAISDQAGELFF	TGTGCCATCAGTGACCAGGCCGGGGAGCTGTTTTTT
TRBV24-1	TRBJ2-2	.	.	CATSDLTWGTGELFF	TGTGCCACCAGTGATCTGACATGGGGCACCGGGGAGCTGTTTTTT
TRBV3-1	TRBJ2-1	TRBD2	few	CASSQVGRYDPAGGYNEQFF	TGTGCCAGCAGCCAAGTAGGTCGCTATGATCCAGCGGGGGGGTACAATGAGCAGTTCTTC
TRBV20-1	TRBJ2-1	.	.	CSAKSFSYNEQFF	TGCAGTGCTAAATCCTTCTCCTACAATGAGCAGTTCTTC
TRBV23-1	TRBJ2-7	TRBD2	few	CASTWEVSGSGEQYF	TGCGCCAGCACATGGGAAGTTAGCGGGAGTGGCGAGCAGTACTTC
TRBV7-2	TRBJ2-6	.	.	CASRVQTSGANVLTF	TGTGCCAGCAGGGTCCAGACCTCTGGGGCCAACGTCCTGACTTTC
TRBV7-2	TRBJ2-5	.	few	CASVWGNQETQYF	TGTGCAAGCGTATGGGGGAACCAAGAGACCCAGTACTTC
TRBV19	TRBJ2-7	.	.	CASSIGVGGYSEQYF	TGTGCCAGTAGTATAGGAGTAGGGGGGTACTCCGAGCAGTACTTC
TRBV13	TRBJ2-7	.	.	CASSPGYLKGNEQYF	TGTGCCAGCAGCCCTGGCTATCTTAAGGGCAACGAGCAGTACTTC
TRBV3-1	TRBJ2-7	.	.	CASSPFEAGSYEQYF	TGTGCCAGCAGCCCCTTCGAGGCAGGGTCCTACGAGCAGTACTTC
TRBV21-1	TRBJ2-3	.	.	CASSNHLLAGGPGSFTDTQYF	TGTGCCAGCAGCAACCACCTTCTAGCGGGAGGGCCGGGGAGCTTCACAGATACGCAGTATTTT
TRBV4-3	TRBJ1-1	TRBD1	few	CASSSRTGWNTEAFF	TGCGCCAGCAGCTCCCGGACAGGATGGAACACTGAAGCTTTCTTT
TRBV4-3	TRBJ1-1	.	few	CASSQGGSTSWPNTEAFF	TGCGCCAGCAGCCAAGGAGGCAGCACCTCGTGGCCGAACACTGAAGCTTTCTTT
TRBV7-6	TRBJ1-4	.	few	CASSLVVGTDEKLFF	TGTGCCAGCAGCTTAGTAGTGGGGACGGATGAAAAACTGTTTTTT
TRBV7-6	TRBJ2-5	TRBD1	.	CASSTSTGMETQYF	TGTGCCAGCAGCACCTCGACAGGGATGGAGACCCAGTACTTC
TRBV14	TRBJ1-2	.	.	CASSQDRGRSPGF	TGTGCCAGCAGCCAAGATCGAGGGCGCAGTCCAGGATTC
TRBV18	TRBJ2-7	.	.	CASSPVADYSYEQYF	TGTGCCAGCTCCCCAGTCGCCGACTATTCCTACGAGCAGTACTTC
TRBV7-2	TRBJ2-1	.	.	CASSFGSPINEQFF	TGTGCCAGCAGCTTCGGTAGTCCCATCAATGAGCAGTTCTTC
TRBV7-3	TRBJ2-3	TRBD1	.	CASSQGQAFLDTQYF	TGTGCCAGCAGCCAGGGACAGGCGTTCTTGGATACGCAGTATTTT
TRBV12-3/TRBV12-4	TRBJ1-5	.	.	CASTADGGGNQPQHF	TGTGCCAGCACCGCGGACGGCGGGGGCAATCAGCCCCAGCATTTT
TRBV30	TRBJ2-3	.	.	CAWNRDTDTQYF	TGTGCCTGGAACCGGGACACAGATACGCAGTATTTT
TRBV10-3	TRBJ2-4	TRBD1	.	CAISVDRGLVNIQYF	TGTGCCATCAGTGTGGACAGGGGGCTTGTAAACATTCAGTACTTC
TRBV18	TRBJ1-2	TRBD1	.	CASSPGTGNRGTF	TGTGCCAGCTCGCCCGGGACAGGGAACCGCGGCACCTTC
TRBV4-3	TRBJ2-2	.	.	CASSQVPGGELFF	TGCGCCAGCAGCCAAGTTCCAGGGGGGGAGCTGTTTTTT
TRBV5-1	TRBJ2-4	TRBD1	few	CASSTGQGEDIQYF	TGCGCCAGCAGCACGGGACAGGGGGAGGACATTCAGTACTTC
TRBV6-2/TRBV6-3	TRBJ2-1	TRBD1	few	CASIPGTGGAGLQFF	TGTGCCAGCATCCCCGGGACAGGGGGCGCCGGACTGCAGTTCTTC
TRBV5-4	TRBJ1-2	.	.	CASSLAGTGYGYTF	TGTGCCAGCAGCTTGGCAGGGACTGGCTATGGCTACACCTTC
TRBV7-2	TRBJ2-5	TRBD1	.	CASSFRWDRETQYF	TGTGCCAGCAGTTTTAGATGGGACAGGGAGACCCAGTACTTC
TRBV20-1	TRBJ2-2	.	.	CSASWGVGTGELFF	TGCAGTGCTAGTTGGGGGGTTGGCACCGGGGAGCTGTTTTTT
TRBV6-5	TRBJ1-2	TRBD1	.	CASSYGDRVNGYTF	TGTGCCAGCAGTTACGGGGACAGGGTGAATGGCTACACCTTC
TRBV5-1	TRBJ1-1	.	.	CASSLGSSNTEAFF	TGCGCCAGCAGCTTGGGGAGTTCGAACACTGAAGCTTTCTTT